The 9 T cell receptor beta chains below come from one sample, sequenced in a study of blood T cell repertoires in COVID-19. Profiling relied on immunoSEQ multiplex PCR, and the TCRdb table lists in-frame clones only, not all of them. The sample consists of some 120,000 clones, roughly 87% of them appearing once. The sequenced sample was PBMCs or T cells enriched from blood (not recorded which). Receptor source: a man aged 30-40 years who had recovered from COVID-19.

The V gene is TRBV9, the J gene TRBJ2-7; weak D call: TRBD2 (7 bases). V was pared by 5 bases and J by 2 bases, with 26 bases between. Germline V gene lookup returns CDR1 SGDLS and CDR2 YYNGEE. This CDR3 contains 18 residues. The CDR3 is CASRGGDAHLVDPYEQYV. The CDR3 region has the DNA TGTGCCAGCAGAGGGGGGGACGCACACCTGGTGGACCCCTACGAGCAGTACGTC.

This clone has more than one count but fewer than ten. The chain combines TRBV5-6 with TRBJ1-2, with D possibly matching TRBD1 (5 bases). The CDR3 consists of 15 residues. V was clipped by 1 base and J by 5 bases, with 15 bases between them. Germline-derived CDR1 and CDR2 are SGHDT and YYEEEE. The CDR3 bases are TGTGCCAGCAGCTTGATTCAGGCACGGGGGTATGGCTACACCTTC. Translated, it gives CASSLIQARGYGYTF.

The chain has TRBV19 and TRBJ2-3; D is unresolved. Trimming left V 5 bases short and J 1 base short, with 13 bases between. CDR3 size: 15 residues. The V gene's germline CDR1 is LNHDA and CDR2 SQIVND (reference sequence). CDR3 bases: TGTGCCAGTAGTGGTATCAGCGCCGGCACAGATACGCAGTATTTT. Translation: CASSGISAGTDTQYF.

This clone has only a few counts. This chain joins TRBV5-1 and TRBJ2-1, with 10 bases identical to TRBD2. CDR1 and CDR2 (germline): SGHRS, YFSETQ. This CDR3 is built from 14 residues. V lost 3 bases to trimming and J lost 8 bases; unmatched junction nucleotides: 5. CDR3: CASSWGTSADEQFF. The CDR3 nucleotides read TGCGCCAGCAGCTGGGGGACTAGCGCAGATGAGCAGTTCTTC.

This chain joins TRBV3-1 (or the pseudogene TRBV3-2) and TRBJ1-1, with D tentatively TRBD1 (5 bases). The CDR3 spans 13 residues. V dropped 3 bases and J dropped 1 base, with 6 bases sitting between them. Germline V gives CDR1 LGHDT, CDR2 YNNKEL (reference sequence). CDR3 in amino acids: CASSQGRNTEAFF. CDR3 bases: TGTGCCAGCAGCCAGGGGCGGAACACTGAAGCTTTCTTT.

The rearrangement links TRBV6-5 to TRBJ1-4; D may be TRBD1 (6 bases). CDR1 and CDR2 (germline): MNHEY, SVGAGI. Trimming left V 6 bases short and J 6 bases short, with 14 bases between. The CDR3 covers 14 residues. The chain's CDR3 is CASSVQGVDEKLFF. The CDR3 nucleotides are TGTGCCAGCAGCGTACAGGGAGTTGATGAAAAACTGTTTTTT.

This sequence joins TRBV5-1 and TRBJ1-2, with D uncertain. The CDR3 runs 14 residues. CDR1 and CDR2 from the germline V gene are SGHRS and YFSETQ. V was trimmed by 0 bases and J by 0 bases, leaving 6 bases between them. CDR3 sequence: CASSLEQTNYGYTF. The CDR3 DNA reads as TGCGCCAGCAGCTTGGAACAGACTAACTATGGCTACACCTTC.

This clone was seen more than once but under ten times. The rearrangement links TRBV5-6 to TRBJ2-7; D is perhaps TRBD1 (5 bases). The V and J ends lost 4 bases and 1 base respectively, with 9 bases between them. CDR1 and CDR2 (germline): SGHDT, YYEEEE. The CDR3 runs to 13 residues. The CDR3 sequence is CASSTTGSYEQYV. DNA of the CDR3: TGTGCCAGCAGCACTACAGGTTCCTACGAGCAGTACGTC.

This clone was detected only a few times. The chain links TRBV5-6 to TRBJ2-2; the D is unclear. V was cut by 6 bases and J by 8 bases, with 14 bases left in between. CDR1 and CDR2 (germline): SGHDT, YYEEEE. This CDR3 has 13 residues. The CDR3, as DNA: TGTGCCAGCACCTTTGGAGTTTCTGGGGAGCTGTTTTTT. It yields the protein CASTFGVSGELFF. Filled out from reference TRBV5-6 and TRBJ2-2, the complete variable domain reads DAGVTQSPTHLIKTRGQQVTLRCSPKSGHDTVSWYQQALGQGPQFIFQYYEEEERQRGNFPDRFSGHQFPNYSSELNVNALLLGDSALYLCASTFGVSGELFFGEGSRLTVL.